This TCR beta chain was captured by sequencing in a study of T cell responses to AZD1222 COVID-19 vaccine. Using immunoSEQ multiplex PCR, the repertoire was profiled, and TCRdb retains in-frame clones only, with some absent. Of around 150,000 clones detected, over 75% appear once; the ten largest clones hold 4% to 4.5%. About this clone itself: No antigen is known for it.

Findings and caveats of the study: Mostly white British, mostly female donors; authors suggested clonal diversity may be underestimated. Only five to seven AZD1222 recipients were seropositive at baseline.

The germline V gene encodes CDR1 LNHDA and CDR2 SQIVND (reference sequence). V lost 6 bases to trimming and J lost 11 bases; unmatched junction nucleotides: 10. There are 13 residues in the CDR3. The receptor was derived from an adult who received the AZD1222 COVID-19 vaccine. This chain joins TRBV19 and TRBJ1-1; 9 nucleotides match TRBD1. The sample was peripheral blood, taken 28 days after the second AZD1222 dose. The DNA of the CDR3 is TGTGCCAGTAGGAAAGCGCGACAGGGGGACGCTTTCTTT. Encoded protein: CASRKARQGDAFF. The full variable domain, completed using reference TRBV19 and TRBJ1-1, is DGGITQSPKYLFRKEGQNVTLSCEQNLNHDAMYWYRQDPGQGLRLIYYSQIVNDFQKGDIAEGYSVSREKKESFPLTVTSAQKNPTAFYLCASRKARQGDAFFGQGTRLTVV.